Listed below are T cell receptor beta chains from one sample, sequenced in a study of shared clonotypes between healthy human individuals. Here immunoSEQ multiplex PCR was the method, and the copy in TCRdb shows in-frame clones only, minus some. Among approximately 2.5 million clones listed, 90% to 95% were seen once. Sequencing was performed on naive CD4+ T cells sorted from blood. Receptors originate from a man aged 18 to 30 in good health. Both conserved end residues are part of each CDR3. Each record gives: D gene, J gene, clone size, V gene, CDR3 protein, CDR3 DNA. A D gene is named only where the DNA matches it firmly. The size of a clone is reported for some rows only, either as once, few or many, or as a class for expanded clones.

d_gene: -
j_gene: TRBJ2-7
abundance: -
v_gene: TRBV5-1
CDR3aa: CASSLDWGGEQYF
CDR3nt: TGCGCCAGCAGCCTGGACTGGGGTGGGGAGCAGTACTTC

d_gene: -
j_gene: TRBJ2-6
abundance: -
v_gene: TRBV27
CDR3aa: CASSFLRGSGANVLTF
CDR3nt: TGTGCCAGCAGTTTCCTCAGAGGCTCTGGGGCCAACGTCCTGACTTTC

d_gene: -
j_gene: TRBJ2-7
abundance: -
v_gene: TRBV7-2
CDR3aa: CASSLHQYEQYF
CDR3nt: TGTGCCAGCAGCTTACATCAATACGAGCAGTACTTC

d_gene: TRBD2
j_gene: TRBJ2-7
abundance: -
v_gene: TRBV6-5
CDR3aa: CASIGGLAGAYEQYF
CDR3nt: TGTGCCAGCATAGGAGGTTTAGCGGGAGCCTACGAGCAGTACTTC

d_gene: -
j_gene: TRBJ1-5
abundance: -
v_gene: TRBV10-1
CDR3aa: CASGPPRMTPGGQPQHF
CDR3nt: TGCGCCAGCGGCCCCCCGAGGATGACCCCCGGGGGTCAGCCCCAGCATTTT

d_gene: -
j_gene: TRBJ2-3
abundance: once
v_gene: TRBV5-4
CDR3aa: CASSSALVTDTQYF
CDR3nt: TGTGCCAGCAGCTCGGCCCTGGTCACAGATACGCAGTATTTT

d_gene: TRBD2
j_gene: TRBJ2-5
abundance: once
v_gene: TRBV19
CDR3aa: CASSPRASGAPWGETQYF
CDR3nt: TGTGCCAGTAGTCCTCGAGCTAGCGGAGCCCCGTGGGGGGAGACCCAGTACTTC

d_gene: -
j_gene: TRBJ2-7
abundance: -
v_gene: TRBV28
CDR3aa: CASSRGDGTYEQYF
CDR3nt: TGTGCCAGCAGTCGCGGGGACGGGACCTACGAGCAGTACTTC

d_gene: TRBD1
j_gene: TRBJ1-2
abundance: -
v_gene: TRBV11-2
CDR3aa: CASSLAQGASYGYTF
CDR3nt: TGTGCCAGCAGCTTAGCGCAGGGGGCTAGCTATGGCTACACCTTC

d_gene: TRBD1
j_gene: TRBJ1-5
abundance: -
v_gene: TRBV6-5
CDR3aa: CASSYSGQGNQPQHF
CDR3nt: TGTGCCAGCAGTTACTCCGGACAGGGCAATCAGCCCCAGCATTTT

d_gene: -
j_gene: TRBJ1-1
abundance: -
v_gene: TRBV9
CDR3aa: CASSVLFGMNTEAFF
CDR3nt: TGTGCCAGCAGCGTACTATTCGGGATGAACACTGAAGCTTTCTTT

d_gene: -
j_gene: TRBJ2-3
abundance: -
v_gene: TRBV25-1
CDR3aa: CASSVIDRADTQYF
CDR3nt: TGTGCCAGCAGTGTGATAGACCGGGCCGATACGCAGTATTTT

d_gene: -
j_gene: TRBJ1-4
abundance: -
v_gene: TRBV30
CDR3aa: CAWSPLSVPTEKLFF
CDR3nt: TGTGCCTGGAGTCCCCTTTCCGTCCCAACCGAAAAACTGTTTTTT

d_gene: -
j_gene: TRBJ1-6
abundance: -
v_gene: TRBV7-2
CDR3aa: CASSLGQTDNSPLHF
CDR3nt: TGTGCCAGCAGCTTAGGACAGACAGATAATTCACCCCTCCACTTT

d_gene: TRBD1
j_gene: TRBJ1-4
abundance: -
v_gene: TRBV6-1
CDR3aa: CASSVDRAEKLFF
CDR3nt: TGTGCCAGCAGTGTAGACAGGGCTGAAAAACTGTTTTTT

d_gene: -
j_gene: TRBJ2-2
abundance: -
v_gene: TRBV18
CDR3aa: CASSPGVGFTGELFF
CDR3nt: TGTGCCAGCTCACCAGGAGTGGGCTTCACCGGGGAGCTGTTTTTT

d_gene: -
j_gene: TRBJ2-7
abundance: -
v_gene: TRBV18
CDR3aa: CASSSTGSEQYF
CDR3nt: TGTGCCAGCTCATCCACAGGATCCGAGCAGTACTTC

d_gene: TRBD2
j_gene: TRBJ2-1
abundance: -
v_gene: TRBV6-4
CDR3aa: CASWFQLSGGVGYNEQFF
CDR3nt: TGTGCCAGCTGGTTTCAGCTCAGCGGGGGGGTCGGGTACAATGAGCAGTTCTTC

d_gene: -
j_gene: TRBJ2-3
abundance: -
v_gene: TRBV4-3
CDR3aa: CASSQESAVISTDTQYF
CDR3nt: TGCGCCAGCAGCCAAGAGTCGGCGGTTATTAGCACAGATACGCAGTATTTT

d_gene: -
j_gene: TRBJ2-2
abundance: -
v_gene: TRBV6-1
CDR3aa: CASTQDTGELFF
CDR3nt: TGTGCCAGCACTCAAGACACCGGGGAGCTGTTTTTT

d_gene: -
j_gene: TRBJ2-5
abundance: -
v_gene: TRBV7-8
CDR3aa: CASSLGKETQYF
CDR3nt: TGTGCCAGCAGCTTAGGGAAAGAGACCCAGTACTTC

d_gene: -
j_gene: TRBJ1-6
abundance: once
v_gene: TRBV7-2
CDR3aa: CASSLRQSTNSPLHF
CDR3nt: TGTGCCAGCAGCCTCAGACAGTCCACAAATTCACCCCTCCACTTT

d_gene: TRBD1
j_gene: TRBJ2-7
abundance: -
v_gene: TRBV6-5
CDR3aa: CASSYGGTGVKEQYF
CDR3nt: TGTGCCAGCAGTTATGGCGGGACAGGTGTTAAGGAGCAGTACTTC

d_gene: -
j_gene: TRBJ2-7
abundance: -
v_gene: TRBV5-1
CDR3aa: CASSLDGRGEQYF
CDR3nt: TGCGCCAGCAGCTTGGACGGGCGAGGGGAGCAGTACTTC

d_gene: -
j_gene: TRBJ1-3
abundance: -
v_gene: TRBV7-6
CDR3aa: CASSVRASSGNTIYF
CDR3nt: TGTGCCAGCAGCGTCAGGGCGAGCTCTGGAAACACCATATATTTT

d_gene: -
j_gene: TRBJ2-3
abundance: once
v_gene: TRBV11-2
CDR3aa: CASSFMSPGNTQYF
CDR3nt: TGTGCCAGCAGCTTTATGAGTCCGGGAAATACGCAGTATTTT

d_gene: -
j_gene: TRBJ2-7
abundance: -
v_gene: TRBV5-4
CDR3aa: CASSPGPYPIEQYF
CDR3nt: TGTGCCAGCAGCCCCGGGCCTTACCCGATCGAGCAGTACTTC

d_gene: -
j_gene: TRBJ1-6
abundance: -
v_gene: TRBV18
CDR3aa: CASSPLKGVAYNSPLHF
CDR3nt: TGTGCCAGCTCACCATTGAAGGGGGTCGCCTATAATTCACCCCTCCACTTT

d_gene: -
j_gene: TRBJ2-7
abundance: -
v_gene: TRBV12-5
CDR3aa: CASGLGHIQKEQYF
CDR3nt: TGTGCTAGTGGTTTGGGACACATCCAGAAGGAGCAGTACTTC

d_gene: -
j_gene: TRBJ2-7
abundance: -
v_gene: TRBV6-5
CDR3aa: CASSYSGGWGYEQYF
CDR3nt: TGTGCCAGCAGTTACTCCGGCGGCTGGGGGTACGAGCAGTACTTC

d_gene: TRBD2
j_gene: TRBJ2-1
abundance: -
v_gene: TRBV7-9
CDR3aa: CASSFLAGTYNEQFF
CDR3nt: TGTGCCAGCAGCTTCCTAGCGGGGACCTACAATGAGCAGTTCTTC

d_gene: -
j_gene: TRBJ1-5
abundance: -
v_gene: TRBV6-1
CDR3aa: CASSEVMRRFLIF
CDR3nt: TGTGCCAGCAGTGAAGTTATGCGTCGCTTTCTCATTTTT